The 24 T cell receptor beta chains below all came from one sample that was sequenced in a study of T cell changes during pregnancy in multiple sclerosis. TCRdb's copy holds only in-frame clones and misses some; the assay was immunoSEQ multiplex PCR. Here the sample spans roughly 70,000 clones, around 92% being singletons. Sequencing used peripheral blood, obtained in the third trimester of pregnancy. These receptors were taken from a female donor in good health, enrolled as a control in a pregnancy study.

This clone was counted between two and nine times. The gene calls are TRBV5-5 and TRBJ1-1; D is possibly TRBD1 (5 bases). CDR3 size: 13 residues. The V end lost 3 bases, the J end lost 0 bases, and 6 bases lay between the germline ends. From germline, CDR1 is SGHKS and CDR2 YYEKEE (reference sequence). CDR3 coding DNA: TGTGCCAGCAGCTCGACAGTGAACACTGAAGCTTTCTTT. Amino acid sequence: CASSSTVNTEAFF.

The chain has TRBV9 and TRBJ2-2; 8 bases agree with TRBD2. This CDR3 spans 14 amino acids. CDR1 is SGDLS, CDR2 YYNGEE, per germline. The V gene end was trimmed by 5 bases and the J gene end by 1 base; junction bases not matched to a gene: 1. The CDR3 region has the DNA TGTGCCAGCAGTCTAGCGGGGAACACCGGGGAGCTGTTTTTT. Protein product: CASSLAGNTGELFF. The full variable domain, completed using reference TRBV9 and TRBJ2-2, is DSGVTQTPKHLITATGQRVTLRCSPRSGDLSVYWYQQSLDQGLQFLIQYYNGEERAKGNILERFSAQQFPDLHSELNLSSLELGDSALYFCASSLAGNTGELFFGEGSRLTVL.

The chain has TRBV19 and TRBJ2-2, with TRBD2 as a possible D gene (5 bases). Germline V gene lookup returns CDR1 LNHDA and CDR2 SQIVND (reference sequence). The V gene lost 4 bases and the J gene lost 9 bases, with 15 bases spanning the gap. CDR3 size: 14 residues. DNA for the CDR3: TGTGCCAGTAGTAACTCCCGGACTGGCCGGGAGCTGTTTTTT. The encoded protein is CASSNSRTGRELFF.

This clone appeared once. The chain uses TRBV19 and TRBJ1-1; D is uncertain. The CDR3 is made up of 14 amino acids. Trimming shortened V by 3 bases and J by 0 bases, and 8 bases separated the two germline ends. CDR1 is LNHDA, CDR2 SQIVND, per germline (reference sequence). The CDR3 loop reads CASSMQYMNTEAFF. The CDR3 bases are TGTGCCAGTAGTATGCAGTACATGAACACTGAAGCTTTCTTT.

This clone was seen only a few times. V usage is TRBV7-6 and J usage is TRBJ2-5; 13 nucleotides align to TRBD2. Germline CDR1 reads SGHVS; CDR2 reads FNYEAQ. CDR3 length equals 16 residues. V gave up 7 bases and J gave up 5 bases; unmatched junction bases: 10. The CDR3 DNA follows: TGTGCCAGCACCGGACTAGCGGGGGTTATTGGCGAGACCCAGTACTTC. It translates to CASTGLAGVIGETQYF. Supplemented by reference TRBV7-6 and TRBJ2-5, the full variable domain reads GAGVSQSPRYKVTKRGQDVALRCDPISGHVSLYWYRQALGQGPEFLTYFNYEAQQDKSGLPNDRFSAERPEGSISTLTIQRTEQRDSAMYRCASTGLAGVIGETQYFGPGTRLLVL.

The chain has TRBV20-1 and TRBJ1-1; D gene unclear. V was cut by 3 bases and J by 7 bases, with 6 bases left in between. The CDR3 contains 10 residues. Germline CDR1 reads DFQATT; CDR2 reads SNEGSKA (reference sequence). The CDR3 nucleotides read TGCAGTGCTAGTACGGGTGAAGCTTTCTTT. This translates into CSASTGEAFF.

This clone was detected only once. The rearrangement uses TRBV30 and TRBJ2-5; weak D call: TRBD1 (7 bases). V gave up 2 bases and J gave up 5 bases, with 30 bases separating them. The CDR3 runs to 19 residues. The germline gives CDR1 GTSNPN, CDR2 SVGIG (reference sequence). Here the CDR3 reads CAWSQGGGTVARYYETQYF. CDR3 in DNA: TGTGCCTGGAGTCAGGGGGGCGGGACAGTAGCCCGATATTATGAGACCCAGTACTTC.

As for this clone: Within the sample, other DNA sequences also encode this same CDR3. This rearrangement joins TRBV19 to TRBJ2-7; 12 bases map to TRBD1. With 1 base clipped from V and 7 bases from J, the junction kept 5 bases outside the gene matches. This CDR3 has 15 residues. Germline loops: CDR1 LNHDA, CDR2 SQIVND (reference sequence). The CDR3 DNA reads TGTGCCAGTAGTATAGTCGGGACAGGGGGCGTTGAGCAGTACTTC. Amino acids: CASSIVGTGGVEQYF.

The J gene is TRBJ1-3, the V gene TRBV18; 8 bases match TRBD1. Trimming at V came to 5 bases and at J to 0 bases, leaving 6 bases not matched to a gene. Germline CDR1 reads KGHSH; CDR2 reads LQKENI. This CDR3 spans 16 amino acids. CDR3 in amino acids: CASSKGQGNSGNTIYF. As DNA, the CDR3 is TGTGCCAGCTCAAAAGGACAGGGTAACTCTGGAAACACCATATATTTT. Variable domain in full (rest from reference TRBV18 and TRBJ1-3): NAGVMQNPRHLVRRRGQEARLRCSPMKGHSHVYWYRQLPEEGLKFMVYLQKENIIDESGMPKERFSAEFPKEGPSILRIQQVVRGDSAAYFCASSKGQGNSGNTIYFGEGSWLTVV.

The chain couples TRBV28 to TRBJ1-1; perhaps TRBD1 as D (6 bases). In germline, CDR1 is MDHEN, CDR2 SYDVKM. Trimming removed 7 bases from V and 9 bases from J, with 15 bases in between. The CDR3 covers 12 residues. CDR3 bases: TGTGCCAGCACCTCGGGCAGGGGTAAAGCTTTCTTT. Translated, it gives CASTSGRGKAFF.

The CDR3 is CASSPTGGYYGYTF. The DNA for the CDR3 is TGTGCCAGCAGCCCCACAGGGGGCTACTATGGCTACACCTTC. V and J are TRBV9 and TRBJ1-2, with TRBD1 matching over 9 bases. CDR3 length: 14 residues. Trimming at V came to 4 bases and at J to 3 bases, leaving 4 bases not matched to a gene. Per germline, CDR1 SGDLS and CDR2 YYNGEE.

This sequence joins TRBV6-6 and TRBJ2-2; D gene unclear. The CDR3 consists of 16 residues. Trimming cost V 8 bases and J 1 base, with 17 bases left between them. Germline loops: CDR1 MNHNY, CDR2 SVGAGI (reference sequence). CDR3 in DNA: TGTGCCAGCCTCTTGTCCGCCGGAGTGAACACCGGGGAGCTGTTTTTT. Translated: CASLLSAGVNTGELFF.

The chain employs TRBV7-8 and TRBJ1-4; D is perhaps TRBD1 (6 bases). V was trimmed by 4 bases and J by 8 bases, leaving 14 bases between them. The CDR3 runs to 14 residues. Germline assignment: CDR1 SGHVS and CDR2 FQNEAQ. CDR3 sequence reads: CASSSTGHREKLFF. DNA of the CDR3: TGTGCCAGCAGCTCGACGGGACATAGAGAAAAACTGTTTTTT.

The chain employs TRBV7-2 and TRBJ2-5; D is ambiguous. V was shortened by 3 bases and J by 4 bases, with 6 bases between the two germline ends. In germline, CDR1 is SGHTA, CDR2 FQGNSA. The CDR3 runs to 12 residues. In DNA, the CDR3 is TGTGCCAGCAGCTTCCTAGGAGAGACCCAGTACTTC. Translating gives CASSFLGETQYF.

This clone was observed a single time. This chain uses TRBV5-6 with TRBJ2-1; 7 bases align to TRBD2. The CDR3 spans 13 residues. V lost 1 base and J lost 7; bases outside the gene matches: 2. CDR1 is SGHDT, CDR2 YYEEEE, per germline. Here the CDR3 DNA reads TGTGCCAGCAGCTTGTGGGGGGGAAATGAGCAGTTCTTC. Protein product: CASSLWGGNEQFF.

This clone has a single count. This chain joins TRBV7-9 and TRBJ2-1, with D perhaps TRBD1 (6 bases). From germline, CDR1 is SEHNR and CDR2 FQNEAQ (reference sequence). Trimming left V 5 bases short and J 3 bases short, with 14 bases between. CDR3 length: 15 amino acids. In DNA, the CDR3 is TGTGCCAGCAGCCCTGCAGGGGCGGACTACAATGAGCAGTTCTTC. Amino acids: CASSPAGADYNEQFF.

The chain employs TRBV6-5 and TRBJ2-5; 9 positions agree with TRBD2. The last part of the DNA fits TRBJ2-7 better; the J call may be wrong. Germline-derived CDR1 and CDR2 are MNHEY and SVGAGI. CDR3 length equals 13 residues. The DNA for the CDR3 is TGTGCCACCGTAGCGGGGGCATCTAACGAGCAGTACTTC. Translated, it gives CATVAGASNEQYF.

The chain has TRBV2 and TRBJ1-1; D not certain. Germline CDR1 reads SNHLY; CDR2 reads FYNNEI. CDR3 size: 11 residues. The germline V and J ends were trimmed by 6 bases and 11 bases, with 13 bases remaining between them. The CDR3 nucleotides read TGTGCCAGCAGCCCAGACTTTGGGGCTTTCTTT. Protein sequence: CASSPDFGAFF.

The CDR3 DNA reads TGTGCCAGCAGCGTAGGGACTTCTTTTTACAATGAGCAGTTCTTC. Its translation: CASSVGTSFYNEQFF. This sequence joins TRBV9 and TRBJ2-1, with D possibly being TRBD2 (5 bases). The CDR3 contains 15 residues. Germline V gene lookup returns CDR1 SGDLS and CDR2 YYNGEE. Deletions cut 0 bases from V and 4 bases from J, with 11 bases between.

With respect to this clone: One end of the junction does not line up with germline, which may come from a read error. The chain combines TRBV5-6 with TRBJ2-3; D might be TRBD2 (5 bases). The CDR3 extends over 15 amino acids. CDR1 and CDR2 (germline): SGHDT, YYEEEE. CDR3 region: CASTLGRYRGDTQYF. The CDR3 nucleotides read TGTGCCAGCACCTTGGGCCGCTACCGGGGAGATACGCAGTATTTT.

The chain couples TRBV9 to TRBJ2-7; 10 bases agree with TRBD2. CDR3 size: 15 residues. Unmatched junction bases numbered 10, after V lost 7 bases and J lost 3 bases. Per germline, CDR1 SGDLS and CDR2 YYNGEE. The CDR3 loop reads CASRPSGGRVYEQYF. DNA of the CDR3: TGTGCCAGCCGACCTAGCGGGGGAAGGGTCTACGAGCAGTACTTC.

The chain uses TRBV25-1 and TRBJ2-5; TRBD2 might be the D (7 bases). Trimming took 5 bases from V and 2 from J, leaving 21 bases between them. The CDR3 covers 17 residues. CDR1 is MGHDK, CDR2 SYGVNS, per germline. This CDR3 reads CASSSPRTRGVQETQYF. The CDR3 DNA follows: TGTGCCAGCAGTTCCCCTCGGACTAGGGGGGTACAAGAGACCCAGTACTTC.

This clone was observed once. The chain employs TRBV27 and TRBJ1-5; TRBD1 is a possible D gene (5 bases). Trimming left V 5 bases short and J 6 bases short, with 11 bases between. The CDR3 extends over 13 amino acids. Germline CDR1 MNHEY, CDR2 SMNVEV (reference sequence). CDR3 sequence (DNA): TGTGCCAGCAGTCTGGGGGGAGGTCAGCCCCAGCATTTT. Translating gives CASSLGGGQPQHF.

J is TRBJ1-2 and V is TRBV29-1, with 7 bases identical to TRBD1. Germline lookup yields CDR1 SQVTM and CDR2 ANQGSEA. Trimming removed 7 bases from V and 1 base from J; junction bases left unmatched: 6. The CDR3 extends over 13 amino acids. The CDR3 sequence: CSGRQGVNYGYTF. CDR3 nucleotides: TGCAGCGGACGACAGGGCGTTAACTATGGCTACACCTTC. Full variable domain (rest looked up from reference TRBV29-1 and TRBJ1-2): SAVISQKPSRDICQRGTSLTIQCQVDSQVTMMFWYRQQPGQSLTLIATANQGSEATYESGFVIDKFPISRPNLTFSTLTVSNMSPEDSSIYLCSGRQGVNYGYTFGSGTRLTVV.